This T cell receptor beta chain comes out of a study of post-analysis software for immune sequencing data. Whole-study results and caveats: Relative to controls, patients had 4 or 5 TRBV segments at higher frequency, with TRBV5-6, TRBV5-1 and TRBV20-1 among these.

Trimming removed 2 bases at V and 8 bases at J, with 15 bases between. This CDR3 has 15 amino acids. On this clonotype: Its antigen is as yet unknown.

Included in the TCR beta cDNA libraries were unique molecular identifiers. TCRdb re-analysed the PCR reads in MiXCR, keeping a single row per CDR3 protein. The sample yields about 210,000 distinct CDR3 sequences, 29% seen once. Material for sequencing was blood. The V gene is TRBV12-3 or TRBV12-4, the J gene TRBJ1-4, with D possibly TRBD1 on 5 matching bases. This clonotype was sampled from a girl aged 2-17 years with multiple sclerosis. The CDR3 bases are TGTGCCAGCAGTTTATTGCAGGGAAGGCAGGAAAAACTGTTTTTT. Translation: CASSLLQGRQEKLFF.